One and the same sample provided the 32 T cell receptor beta chains below, sequenced in a study of blood T cells in healthy people across ages. Alongside a J-beta primer mix, a sample-barcoded 5' primer served in a second PCR lasting about 6 to 12 cycles. MiXCR, run by TCRdb on the 5' RACE reads, gives a single entry per CDR3 protein. The sample consists of nearly 800,000 distinct CDR3 sequences, around 25% of them appearing once. These records were also assigned to another study, of T cells of mothers and their children.

Sequenced: blood. These receptors were obtained from a boy aged 10-17 years in good health.

The DNA for the CDR3 is TGCAGTGCCCTTAGGACTAGCGGGGGGGGCAATGAGCAGTTCTTC. It translates to CSALRTSGGGNEQFF. The genes are TRBV20-1 and TRBJ2-1; 15 bases are a match to TRBD2. Germline-derived CDR1 and CDR2 are DFQATT and SNEGSKA (reference sequence). With V trimmed by 6 bases and J by 6 bases, 6 bases remained unmatched. The CDR3 extends over 15 amino acids.

The rearrangement joins TRBV6-2 or TRBV6-3 to TRBJ2-6; D gene unclear. This CDR3 is 17 amino acids long. CDR1 is MNHEY and CDR2 is SVGEGT in the germline V gene. V was shortened by 0 bases and J by 1 base, with 10 bases between the two germline ends. The CDR3, as DNA: TGTGCCAGCAGTTACTCGTATGTCAGATCTGGGGCCAACGTCCTGACTTTC. Encoded protein: CASSYSYVRSGANVLTF.

This clonotype was picked up a small number of times. The chain links TRBV28 to TRBJ2-7; possible D gene TRBD1, 6 bases. The CDR3 runs 14 residues. The germline V and J ends were trimmed by 7 bases and 4 bases, with 17 bases remaining between them. CDR1 MDHEN and CDR2 SYDVKM come from the germline V gene. CDR3 sequence reads: CASTAQGYAYEQYF. The CDR3 coding sequence is TGTGCCAGCACGGCACAGGGATACGCTTACGAGCAGTACTTC.

This clonotype was seen only a few times. This rearrangement joins TRBV29-1 to TRBJ2-2; D ambiguous. Germline assignment: CDR1 SQVTM and CDR2 ANQGSEA. The V end lost 8 bases, the J end lost 0 bases, and 10 bases lay between the germline ends. There are 13 residues in the CDR3. The CDR3 sequence: CSIRRSNTGELFF. For the CDR3, the DNA is TGCAGCATCCGACGGTCGAACACCGGGGAGCTGTTTTTT.

As to this clonotype: The junction and the germline gene differ at one end; a read error may be behind it. In DNA form, the CDR3 reads TGCGCCAGCGGCCAACCCCAACCGGGGCAGATTAATGAAAAACTGTTTTTT. It translates to CASGQPQPGQINEKLFF. The chain recombines TRBV4-1 with TRBJ1-4; the D gene is possibly TRBD1 (5 bases). The germline CDR1 and CDR2 sequences are MGHRA and YSYEKL. The CDR3 consists of 17 residues.

The chain recombines TRBV7-6 with TRBJ2-7; 7 bases are a match to TRBD1. With 5 bases clipped from V and 3 bases from J, the junction kept 7 bases outside the gene matches. In germline, CDR1 is SGHVS, CDR2 FNYEAQ. The CDR3 spans 14 residues. Here the CDR3 reads CASSPGDRVYEQYF. CDR3 in DNA: TGTGCCAGCAGCCCGGGCGACAGGGTCTACGAGCAGTACTTC.

The chain couples TRBV29-1 to TRBJ1-1; D is perhaps TRBD1 (5 bases). The CDR3 extends over 14 amino acids. Trimming cost V 3 bases and J 8 bases, with 19 bases left between them. Germline V gives CDR1 SQVTM, CDR2 ANQGSEA. The CDR3 loop is CSVELSSTGTEAFF. In DNA form, the CDR3 reads TGCAGCGTTGAGTTGTCGTCCACGGGGACCGAAGCTTTCTTT.

There are a few counts of this clonotype. The chain employs TRBV4-1 and TRBJ1-5, with unresolved D. The V gene lost 0 bases and the J gene lost 0 bases, with 15 bases spanning the gap. The CDR3 runs 18 residues. Germline values: CDR1 MGHRA, CDR2 YSYEKL. CDR3 amino acids: CASSQDVLGDNSNQPQHF. CDR3 DNA: TGCGCCAGCAGCCAAGATGTTCTCGGCGATAATAGCAATCAGCCCCAGCATTTT.

This clonotype was found a few times. The conserved phenylalanine or tryptophan normally closing the CDR3 is absent here, so this likely arose from a read error. This chain connects TRBV6-2 or TRBV6-3 to TRBJ2-5; 12 positions match TRBD2. The CDR3 totals 16 residues. V lost 4 bases and J lost 2; bases outside the gene matches: 5. Germline loops: CDR1 MNHEY, CDR2 SVGEGT. The DNA for the CDR3 is TGTGCCAGCAGTTCCAGACTAGCGGGGGATCAAGAGACCCAGTACCTC. This encodes CASSSRLAGDQETQYL.

This clonotype was seen repeatedly, ten times or more. The V and J genes are TRBV27 and TRBJ2-1; a possible D gene is TRBD1 (5 bases). The CDR3 runs 15 residues. V dropped 0 bases and J dropped 2 bases, with 8 bases sitting between them. CDR1 is MNHEY, CDR2 SMNVEV, per germline (reference sequence). The CDR3 DNA sequence: TGTGCCAGCAGTTTATCCCTGGGGCCCTACAATGAGCAGTTCTTC. Residues: CASSLSLGPYNEQFF.

This clonotype was picked up a small number of times. The chain recombines TRBV3-1 with TRBJ2-7, with 8 nucleotides matching TRBD2. Germline-derived CDR1 and CDR2 are LGHDT and YNNKEL (reference sequence). V dropped 0 bases and J dropped 2; count of bases not matched to a gene: 6. This CDR3 comprises 16 residues. The CDR3 DNA sequence: TGTGCCAGCAGCCAAGATCAGGTAGCGGGGACCTACGAGCAGTACTTC. Translating it yields CASSQDQVAGTYEQYF.

This clonotype was found a few times. This chain uses TRBV28 with TRBJ1-2, with D possibly TRBD1 on 5 matching bases. Looked up from germline, CDR1 is MDHEN and CDR2 is SYDVKM. The CDR3 runs 12 residues. The CDR3 loop is CAAGWGGRGYTF. Here the CDR3 DNA reads TGTGCAGCAGGGTGGGGGGGACGAGGCTACACCTTC.

The chain links TRBV25-1 to TRBJ1-1; the match to TRBD1 covers 12 bases. The junction had 10 bases not matched to a gene; V was cut back by 1 base and J by 10 bases. The CDR3 totals 16 residues. Germline loops: CDR1 MGHDK, CDR2 SYGVNS. The CDR3 nucleotides are TGTGCCAGCAGTGAATTAGGGACAGGGGGCGGTCGGGGAGCTTTCTTT. Translated, it gives CASSELGTGGGRGAFF. The entire variable domain, with the rest obtained from reference TRBV25-1 and TRBJ1-1, is as follows: EADIYQTPRYLVIGTGKKITLECSQTMGHDKMYWYQQDPGMELHLIHYSYGVNSTEKGDLSSESTVSRIRTEHFPLTLESARPSHTSQYLCASSELGTGGGRGAFFGQGTRLTVV.

There are a few counts of this clonotype. The rearrangement joins TRBV27 to TRBJ2-1, with 9 bases that match TRBD2. V lost 4 bases and J lost 6; bases outside the gene matches: 10. In germline, CDR1 is MNHEY, CDR2 SMNVEV (reference sequence). The CDR3 contains 16 residues. The CDR3 protein is CASSYMTSGTFNEQFF. CDR3 bases: TGTGCCAGCAGTTATATGACTAGCGGTACGTTCAATGAGCAGTTCTTC.

This clonotype occurred a few times. This chain joins TRBV30 and TRBJ1-4; D possibly corresponds to TRBD1 (6 bases). V gave up 5 bases and J gave up 4 bases, with 11 bases separating them. The CDR3 has 13 amino acids. Looked up from germline, CDR1 is GTSNPN and CDR2 is SVGIG (reference sequence). CDR3: CAWSEDSNEKLFF. The CDR3 coding sequence is TGTGCCTGGTCGGAGGACAGTAATGAAAAACTGTTTTTT.

This clonotype was seen a few times. J is TRBJ2-5 and V is TRBV10-3; 12 bases map to TRBD2. The J call could be wrong; TRBJ2-7 is a better fit for the DNA end. There are 15 residues in the CDR3. Germline loops: CDR1 ENHRY, CDR2 SYGVKD. The CDR3 DNA follows: TGTGCCATCAGAGAGGGACTAGCGGGCTCCTACGAGCAGTACTTC. Translation gives CAIREGLAGSYEQYF.

The chain uses TRBV6-2 or TRBV6-3 and TRBJ2-1; no clear D. V gave up 2 bases and J gave up 10 bases, with 9 bases separating them. The CDR3 sequence is 12 residues long. Germline V gives CDR1 MNHEY, CDR2 SVGEGT. The CDR3 loop reads CASSYRAEEQFF. CDR3 sequence (DNA): TGTGCCAGCAGTTACAGGGCAGAGGAGCAGTTCTTC.

The chain links TRBV29-1 to TRBJ1-5; D not resolved. V was cut by 4 bases and J by 3 bases, with 16 bases left in between. In germline, CDR1 is SQVTM, CDR2 ANQGSEA. This CDR3 contains 15 residues. The CDR3: CSVVTDGGNNQPQHF. The CDR3 DNA reads as TGCAGCGTTGTAACGGACGGAGGCAACAATCAGCCCCAGCATTTT.

The chain employs TRBV6-2 or TRBV6-3 and TRBJ1-1; no clear D gene. V was shortened by 0 bases and J by 2 bases, with 7 bases between the two germline ends. The CDR3 extends over 14 amino acids. Germline V gene sequence: CDR1 MNHEY, CDR2 SVGEGT. Written as DNA, the CDR3 is TGTGCCAGCAGTTACTCCCCGACAAACACTGAAGCTTTCTTT. It is translated as CASSYSPTNTEAFF.

The chain joins TRBV24-1 to TRBJ1-2; D is unclear. Germline V CDR1 and CDR2: KGHDR, SFDVKD. This CDR3 is built from 17 residues. Trimming left V 2 bases short and J 0 bases short, with 15 bases between. CDR3 amino acids: CATSDSGSSLPNYGYTF. CDR3 bases: TGTGCCACCAGTGATTCGGGCAGTAGCCTACCTAACTATGGCTACACCTTC.

V and J are TRBV27 and TRBJ1-1, with TRBD1 matching 9 bases. Germline V gene data show CDR1 as MNHEY and CDR2 as SMNVEV (reference sequence). Trimming took 7 bases from V and 3 from J; bases not matched to a gene: 9. CDR3 length equals 15 residues. The CDR3 nucleotides read TGTGCCAGCAAAGACCGGGACAGGGAGCACACTGAAGCTTTCTTT. Its translation is CASKDRDREHTEAFF.

With regard to this clonotype: One end of the junction varies from germline; a read error may be responsible. The gene calls are TRBV5-1 and TRBJ2-5; D tentatively fits TRBD1 or TRBD2 (5 bases each). Per the germline V gene, CDR1 is SGHRS and CDR2 is YFSETQ. The length of the CDR3 is 13 residues. The CDR3 spells CASSFDIGTGGFF. CDR3 in DNA: TGCGCCAGCAGCTTCGACATAGGGACGGGTGGGTTCTTC. Based on the CDR3 plus reference TRBV5-1 and TRBJ2-5, the full variable domain is KAGVTQTPRYLIKTRGQQVTLSCSPISGHRSVSWYQQTPGQGLQFLFEYFSETQRNKGNFPGRFSGRQFSNSRSEMNVSTLELGDSALYLCASSFDIGTGGFFGPGTRLLVL.

This clonotype was seen only a few times. The chain carries TRBV6-5 and TRBJ2-7; 10 bases are a match to TRBD1. The CDR3 covers 13 residues. V was clipped by 4 bases and J by 6 bases; unmatched bases: 3. Germline CDR1 reads MNHEY; CDR2 reads SVGAGI. DNA for the CDR3: TGTGCCAGCAGTTGGGGGACAGGGGTCGAGCAGTACTTC. Its translation: CASSWGTGVEQYF.

The chain has TRBV28 and TRBJ2-5; no clear D. Judging by the DNA end, TRBJ2-1 fits better; the J call may be wrong. From germline, CDR1 is MDHEN and CDR2 SYDVKM. The CDR3 is 11 residues long. The CDR3 coding sequence is TGTGCCAGCAGTAAACAGTATGAGCAGTTCTTC. Translation: CASSKQYEQFF.

This clonotype came up a few times. The chain carries TRBV7-9 and TRBJ1-1; D not resolved. This CDR3 region has 12 residues. CDR1 and CDR2 (germline): SEHNR, FQNEAQ (reference sequence). Trimming took off 4 bases at V and 12 bases at J, with 15 bases between the two ends. The CDR3 DNA follows: TGTGCCAGCAGCTCGGTTGGCACTGAGACTTTCTTT. This translates into CASSSVGTETFF.

The chain recombines TRBV6-5 with TRBJ2-7; a weak D match, TRBD1 (5 bases). Trimming shortened V by 5 bases and J by 2 bases, and 16 bases separated the two germline ends. Germline loops: CDR1 MNHEY, CDR2 SVGAGI. This CDR3 contains 15 residues. CDR3 region: CASSVSYRSAYEQYF. Here the CDR3 DNA reads TGTGCCAGCAGTGTTTCTTACAGGTCGGCCTACGAGCAGTACTTC.

In its sample, this clonotype was seen a few times. The J gene is TRBJ1-1, the V gene TRBV6-5; D possibly corresponds to TRBD1 (6 bases). V gave up 2 bases and J gave up 1 base, with 14 bases separating them. The CDR3 extends over 16 amino acids. The V gene's germline CDR1 is MNHEY and CDR2 SVGAGI. The CDR3 loop reads CASSYASGGRNTEAFF. The CDR3 DNA reads as TGTGCCAGCAGTTACGCTTCGGGGGGCCGGAACACTGAAGCTTTCTTT.

This chain links TRBV20-1 with TRBJ1-1; a weak D match, TRBD1 (5 bases). This CDR3 is built from 14 residues. CDR1 and CDR2 from the germline V gene are DFQATT and SNEGSKA (reference sequence). V lost 6 bases, J lost 1 base, and 15 bases lay in between. The CDR3 here is CSAGGAGRNTEAFF. The DNA of the CDR3 is TGCAGTGCAGGCGGGGCAGGGAGGAACACTGAAGCTTTCTTT.

J is TRBJ2-1 and V is TRBV4-1; weak D call: TRBD2 (6 bases). The CDR3 has 14 residues. V lost 1 base and J lost 9, with 13 bases in between. Germline V gene data show CDR1 as MGHRA and CDR2 as YSYEKL. The DNA for the CDR3 is TGCGCCAGCAGCCAAGTTACGGGAGTGGGTGAGCAGTTCTTC. This sequence encodes CASSQVTGVGEQFF.

Turning to this clonotype: One base away lies a much larger clone, so this may be a sequencing read error. The chain joins TRBV5-4 to TRBJ2-4, with a weak D call TRBD2 (6 bases). The germline CDR1 and CDR2 sequences are SGHNT and YYREEE (reference sequence). The CDR3 covers 15 residues. The CDR3 loop is CASSFGIGGQGIQCF. CDR3 sequence (DNA): TGTGCCAGCAGCTTTGGTATCGGGGGTCAGGGCATTCAGTGCTTC.

This clonotype was counted a few times. V is TRBV12-3 or TRBV12-4 and J is TRBJ2-5; TRBD2 matches at 9 bases. TRBJ2-1 matches the DNA end more closely, so the J call is doubtful. This CDR3 has 13 residues. Here the CDR3 reads CASSGGGANEQFF. The CDR3 DNA sequence: TGTGCCAGCAGTGGCGGGGGGGCCAATGAGCAGTTCTTC.

A few counts support this clonotype. The rearrangement joins TRBV10-3 to TRBJ2-7; D not resolved. Germline CDR1 and CDR2: ENHRY and SYGVKD. V lost 3 bases, J lost 9 bases, and 9 bases lay in between. The CDR3 totals 11 residues. The CDR3 reads CAISDLGGQYF. The CDR3 DNA reads as TGTGCCATCAGTGACTTAGGCGGGCAGTACTTC.